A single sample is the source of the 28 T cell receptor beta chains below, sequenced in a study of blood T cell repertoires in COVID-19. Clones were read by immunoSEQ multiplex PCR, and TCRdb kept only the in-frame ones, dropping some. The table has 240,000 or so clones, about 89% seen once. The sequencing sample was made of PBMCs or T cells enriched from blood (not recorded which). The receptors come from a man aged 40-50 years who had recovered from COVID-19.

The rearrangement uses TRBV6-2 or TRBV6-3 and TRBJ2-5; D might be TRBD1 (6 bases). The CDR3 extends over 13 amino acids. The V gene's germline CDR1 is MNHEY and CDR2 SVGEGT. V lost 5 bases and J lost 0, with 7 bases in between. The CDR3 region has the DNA TGTGCCAGCAGTAGGGGGTACCAAGAGACCCAGTACTTC. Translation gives CASSRGYQETQYF.

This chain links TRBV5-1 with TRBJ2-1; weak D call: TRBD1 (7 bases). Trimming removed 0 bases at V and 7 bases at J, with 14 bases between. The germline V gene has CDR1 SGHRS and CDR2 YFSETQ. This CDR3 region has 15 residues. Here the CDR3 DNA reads TGCGCCAGCAGCTTGGAGACAGGGAGGTTGAATGAGCAGTTCTTC. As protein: CASSLETGRLNEQFF.

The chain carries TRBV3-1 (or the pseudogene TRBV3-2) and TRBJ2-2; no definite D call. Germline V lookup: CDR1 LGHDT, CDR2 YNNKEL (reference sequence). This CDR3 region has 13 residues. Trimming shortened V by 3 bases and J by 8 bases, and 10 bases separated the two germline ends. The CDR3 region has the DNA TGTGCCAGCAGCCAGAGATGCGGAGGGGAGCTGTTTTTT. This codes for CASSQRCGGELFF.

CDR3 amino acids: CASSPTIGTGSYTEAFF. As DNA, the CDR3 is TGTGCCAGCAGCCCGACGATTGGGACAGGGTCGTACACTGAAGCTTTCTTT. The chain carries TRBV9 and TRBJ1-1, with 9 bases identical to TRBD1. V trimming: 4 bases; J trimming: 3 bases; junction bases outside the gene matches: 13. Germline values: CDR1 SGDLS, CDR2 YYNGEE. The CDR3 consists of 17 residues.

For the CDR3, the DNA is TGCGCCAGCAGCCAAGATCGGACTAGGGGGGATCGGTACGAGCAGTACTTC. Amino acids: CASSQDRTRGDRYEQYF. V gene TRBV4-1 combines with J gene TRBJ2-7, with D tentatively TRBD2 (7 bases). The CDR3 totals 17 residues. V shed 0 bases and J shed 4 bases, with 19 bases lying between them. Germline CDR1 MGHRA, CDR2 YSYEKL.

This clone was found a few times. The CDR3 DNA reads as TGCGCCAGCAGCCTACGGGGAAGGACAGCCCTGAGCTCCTACGAGCAGTACTTC. Its translation is CASSLRGRTALSSYEQYF. The chain combines TRBV5-1 with TRBJ2-7; tentatively, D is TRBD1 (6 bases). CDR1 SGHRS and CDR2 YFSETQ come from the germline V gene. The CDR3 totals 18 residues. V shed 4 bases and J shed 0 bases, with 23 bases lying between them.

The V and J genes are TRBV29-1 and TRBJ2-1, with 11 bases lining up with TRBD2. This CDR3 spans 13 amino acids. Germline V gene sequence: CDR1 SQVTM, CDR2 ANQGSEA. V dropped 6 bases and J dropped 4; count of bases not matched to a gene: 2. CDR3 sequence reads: CSVIAGGYNEQFF. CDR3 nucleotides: TGCAGCGTAATAGCGGGAGGGTACAATGAGCAGTTCTTC.

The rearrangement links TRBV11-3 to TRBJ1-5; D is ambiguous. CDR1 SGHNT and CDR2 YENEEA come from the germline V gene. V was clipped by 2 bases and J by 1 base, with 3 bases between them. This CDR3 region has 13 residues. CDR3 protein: CASSLLSNQPQHF. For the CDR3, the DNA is TGTGCCAGCAGCTTATTAAGCAATCAGCCCCAGCATTTT.

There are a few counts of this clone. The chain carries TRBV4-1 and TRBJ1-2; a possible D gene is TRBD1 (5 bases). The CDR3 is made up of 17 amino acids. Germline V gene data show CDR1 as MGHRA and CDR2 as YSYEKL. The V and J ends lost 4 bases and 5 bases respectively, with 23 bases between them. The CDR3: CASSPFPAGTGGYGYTF. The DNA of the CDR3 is TGCGCCAGCAGCCCTTTCCCTGCGGGGACTGGAGGGTATGGCTACACCTTC.

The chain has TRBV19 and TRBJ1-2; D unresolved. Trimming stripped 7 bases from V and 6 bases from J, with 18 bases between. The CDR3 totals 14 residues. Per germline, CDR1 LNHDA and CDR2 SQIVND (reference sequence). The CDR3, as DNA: TGTGCCAGTATCGACTTCCTACTCCCTGATGGCTACACCTTC. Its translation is CASIDFLLPDGYTF. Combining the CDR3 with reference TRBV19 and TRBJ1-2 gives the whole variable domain DGGITQSPKYLFRKEGQNVTLSCEQNLNHDAMYWYRQDPGQGLRLIYYSQIVNDFQKGDIAEGYSVSREKKESFPLTVTSAQKNPTAFYLCASIDFLLPDGYTFGSGTRLTVV.

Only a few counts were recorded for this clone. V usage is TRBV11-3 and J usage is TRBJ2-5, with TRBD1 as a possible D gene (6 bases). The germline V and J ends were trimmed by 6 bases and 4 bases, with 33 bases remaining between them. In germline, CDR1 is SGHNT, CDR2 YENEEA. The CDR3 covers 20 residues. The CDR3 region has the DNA TGTGCCAGCAGTGGAACTCCGGGACACGGAATCTCGTTTTTTAGAGAGACCCAGTACTTC. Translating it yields CASSGTPGHGISFFRETQYF.

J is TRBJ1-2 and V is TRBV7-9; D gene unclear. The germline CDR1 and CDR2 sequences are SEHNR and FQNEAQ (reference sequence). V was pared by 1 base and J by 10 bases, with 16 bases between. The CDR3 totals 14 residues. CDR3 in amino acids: CASSLGATGRDYTF. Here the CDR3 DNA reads TGTGCCAGCAGCTTAGGTGCTACCGGTAGAGACTACACCTTC.

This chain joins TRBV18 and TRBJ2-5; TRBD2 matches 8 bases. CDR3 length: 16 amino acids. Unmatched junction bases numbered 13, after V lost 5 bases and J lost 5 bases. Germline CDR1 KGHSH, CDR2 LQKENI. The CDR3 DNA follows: TGTGCCAGCTCAAACCTACGCGGGGGGCTATCGGAGACCCAGTACTTC. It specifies CASSNLRGGLSETQYF.

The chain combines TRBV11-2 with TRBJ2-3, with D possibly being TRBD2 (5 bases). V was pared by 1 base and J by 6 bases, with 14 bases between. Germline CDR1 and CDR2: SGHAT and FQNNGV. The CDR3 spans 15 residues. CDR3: CASSLGGSLYDTQYF. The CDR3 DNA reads TGTGCCAGCAGCTTAGGAGGGAGTTTATACGATACGCAGTATTTT. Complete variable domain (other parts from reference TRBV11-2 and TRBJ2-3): EAGVAQSPRYKIIEKRQSVAFWCNPISGHATLYWYQQILGQGPKLLIQFQNNGVVDDSQLPKDRFSAERLKGVDSTLKIQPAKLEDSAVYLCASSLGGSLYDTQYFGPGTRLTVL.

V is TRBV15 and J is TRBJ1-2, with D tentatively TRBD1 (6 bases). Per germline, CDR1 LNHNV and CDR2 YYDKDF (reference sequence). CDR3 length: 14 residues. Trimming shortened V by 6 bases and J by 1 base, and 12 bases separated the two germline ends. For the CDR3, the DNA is TGTGCCACCAGTCCCCAACAGGGTAACTATGGCTACACCTTC. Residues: CATSPQQGNYGYTF.

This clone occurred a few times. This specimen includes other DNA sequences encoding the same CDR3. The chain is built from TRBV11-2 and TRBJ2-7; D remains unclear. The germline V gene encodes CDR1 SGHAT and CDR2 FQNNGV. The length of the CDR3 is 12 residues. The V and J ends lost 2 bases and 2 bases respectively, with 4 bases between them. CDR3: CASSLLPYEQYF. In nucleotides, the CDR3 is TGTGCCAGCAGCTTACTTCCCTACGAGCAGTACTTC.

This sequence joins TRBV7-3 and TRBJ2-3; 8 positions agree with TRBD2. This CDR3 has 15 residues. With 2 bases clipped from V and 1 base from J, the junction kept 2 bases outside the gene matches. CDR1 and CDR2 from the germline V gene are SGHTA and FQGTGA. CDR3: CASSLELAGTDTQYF. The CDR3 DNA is TGTGCCAGCAGCTTAGAACTAGCGGGCACAGATACGCAGTATTTT.

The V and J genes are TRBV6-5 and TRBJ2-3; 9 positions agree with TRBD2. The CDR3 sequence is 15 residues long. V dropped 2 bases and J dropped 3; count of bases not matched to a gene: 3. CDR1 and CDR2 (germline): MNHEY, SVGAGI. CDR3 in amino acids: CASSYGSGRTDTQYF. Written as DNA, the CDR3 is TGTGCCAGCAGTTACGGAAGCGGGAGGACAGATACGCAGTATTTT.

CDR3 nucleotide sequence: TGTGCCAGCAGAAGCCCGGAGAACTACGAGCAGTACTTC. Its translation is CASRSPENYEQYF. V and J are TRBV5-4 and TRBJ2-7, with D unclear. Looked up from germline, CDR1 is SGHNT and CDR2 is YYREEE (reference sequence). The CDR3 has 13 residues. V shed 5 bases and J shed 3 bases, with 12 bases lying between them.

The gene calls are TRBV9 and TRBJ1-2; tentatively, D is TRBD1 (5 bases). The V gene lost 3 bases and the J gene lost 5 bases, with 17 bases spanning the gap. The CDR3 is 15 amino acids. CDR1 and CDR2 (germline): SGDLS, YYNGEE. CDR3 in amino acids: CASSASGGGRYGYTF. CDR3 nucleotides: TGTGCCAGCAGCGCCAGCGGGGGTGGGAGATATGGCTACACCTTC.

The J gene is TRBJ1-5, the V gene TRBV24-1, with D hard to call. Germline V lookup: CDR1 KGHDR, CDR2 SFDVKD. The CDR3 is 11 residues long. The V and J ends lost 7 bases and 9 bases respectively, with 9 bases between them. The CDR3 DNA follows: TGTGCCACCAGCGCCGGCGGGCCCCAGCATTTT. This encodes CATSAGGPQHF.

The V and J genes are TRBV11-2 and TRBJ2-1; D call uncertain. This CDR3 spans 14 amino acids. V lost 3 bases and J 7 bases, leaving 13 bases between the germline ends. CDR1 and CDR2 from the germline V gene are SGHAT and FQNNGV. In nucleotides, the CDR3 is TGTGCCAGCAGCTTTGATCTCGTAGCTAATGAGCAGTTCTTC. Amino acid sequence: CASSFDLVANEQFF. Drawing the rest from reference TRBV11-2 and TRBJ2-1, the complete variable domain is EAGVAQSPRYKIIEKRQSVAFWCNPISGHATLYWYQQILGQGPKLLIQFQNNGVVDDSQLPKDRFSAERLKGVDSTLKIQPAKLEDSAVYLCASSFDLVANEQFFGPGTRLTVL.

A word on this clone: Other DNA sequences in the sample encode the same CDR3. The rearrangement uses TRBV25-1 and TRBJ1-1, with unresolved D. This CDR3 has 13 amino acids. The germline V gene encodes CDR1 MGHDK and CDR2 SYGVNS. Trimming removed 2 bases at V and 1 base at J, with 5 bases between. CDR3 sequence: CASSERGNTEAFF. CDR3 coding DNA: TGTGCCAGCAGTGAACGGGGGAACACTGAAGCTTTCTTT.

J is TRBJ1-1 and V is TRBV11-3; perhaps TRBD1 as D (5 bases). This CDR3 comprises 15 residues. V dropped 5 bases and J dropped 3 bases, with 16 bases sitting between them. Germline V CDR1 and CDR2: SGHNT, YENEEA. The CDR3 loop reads CASSKSRAADTEAFF. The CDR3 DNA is TGTGCCAGCAGCAAGAGCAGGGCGGCGGACACTGAAGCTTTCTTT.

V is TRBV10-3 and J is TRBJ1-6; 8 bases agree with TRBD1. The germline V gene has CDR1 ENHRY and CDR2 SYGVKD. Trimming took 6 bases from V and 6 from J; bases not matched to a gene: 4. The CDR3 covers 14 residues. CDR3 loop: CAISGGTGNSPLHF. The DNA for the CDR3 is TGTGCCATCAGCGGTGGGACAGGTAATTCACCCCTCCACTTT.

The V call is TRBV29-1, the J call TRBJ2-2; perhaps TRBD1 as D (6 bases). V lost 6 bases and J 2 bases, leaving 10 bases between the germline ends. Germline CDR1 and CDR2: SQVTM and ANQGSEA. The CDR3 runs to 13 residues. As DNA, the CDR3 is TGCAGCGTACGCAGGGGTAACACCGGGGAGCTGTTTTTT. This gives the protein CSVRRGNTGELFF.

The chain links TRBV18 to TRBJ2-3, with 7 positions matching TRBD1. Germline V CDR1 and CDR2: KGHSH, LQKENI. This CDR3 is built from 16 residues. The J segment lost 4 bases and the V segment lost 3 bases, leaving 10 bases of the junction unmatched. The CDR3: CASSPTTGAGADTQYF. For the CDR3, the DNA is TGTGCCAGCTCACCTACCACAGGGGCTGGTGCAGATACGCAGTATTTT.

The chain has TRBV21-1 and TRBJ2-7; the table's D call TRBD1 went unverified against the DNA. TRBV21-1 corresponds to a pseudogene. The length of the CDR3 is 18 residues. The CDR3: CASARRGQGAFNKYEQYF. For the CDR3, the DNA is TGTGCCAGCGCGCGTCGGGGACAGGGGGCGTTTAATAAGTACGAGCAGTACTTC.